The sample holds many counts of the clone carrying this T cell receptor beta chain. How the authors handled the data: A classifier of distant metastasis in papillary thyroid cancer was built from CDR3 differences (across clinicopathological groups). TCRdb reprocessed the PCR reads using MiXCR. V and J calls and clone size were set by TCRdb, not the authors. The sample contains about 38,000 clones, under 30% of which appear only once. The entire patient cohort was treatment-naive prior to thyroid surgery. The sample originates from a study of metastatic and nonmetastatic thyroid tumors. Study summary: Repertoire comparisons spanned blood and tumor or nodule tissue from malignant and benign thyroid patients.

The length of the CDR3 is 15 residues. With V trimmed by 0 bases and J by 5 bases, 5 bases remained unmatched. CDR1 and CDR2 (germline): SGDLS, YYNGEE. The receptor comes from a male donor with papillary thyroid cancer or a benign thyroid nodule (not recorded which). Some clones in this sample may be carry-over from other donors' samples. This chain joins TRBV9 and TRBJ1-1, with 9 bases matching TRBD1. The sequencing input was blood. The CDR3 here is CASSVASGQGTEAFF. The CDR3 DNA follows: TGTGCCAGCAGCGTAGCTTCCGGACAGGGGACTGAAGCTTTCTTT.